The 19 T cell receptor beta chains below come from one sample, sequenced in a study of T-cell memory formation after mild COVID-19. TCRdb re-derived calls from the 5' RACE reads in MiXCR, one entry per CDR3 protein. Of fewer than 450,000 distinct CDR3 sequences in the sample, over 20% were seen once. The sequencing sample was made of PBMCs or a T cell subset sorted from them (not recorded which). All receptors derive from an adult woman who had mild COVID-19 (a few samples of this study predate the infection). Cell type and time point are not known.

There are a few counts of this clonotype. V usage is TRBV6-5 and J usage is TRBJ1-4; tentative D call: TRBD1 (6 bases). The germline CDR1 and CDR2 sequences are MNHEY and SVGAGI. With 4 bases removed from V and 7 bases from J, the gap between germline ends came to 22 bases. The CDR3 runs 17 residues. CDR3 in amino acids: CASSWIAGAEVGEKLFF. DNA for the CDR3: TGTGCCAGCAGTTGGATTGCGGGGGCCGAAGTGGGTGAAAAACTGTTTTTT.

This clonotype turned up a few times. V gene TRBV12-3 or TRBV12-4 combines with J gene TRBJ2-7; D remains unclear. V was shortened by 2 bases and J by 0 bases, with 8 bases between the two germline ends. The CDR3 contains 14 residues. The CDR3 DNA is TGTGCCAGCAGTTTAAATCGGCCCTCCTACGAGCAGTACTTC. Amino acids: CASSLNRPSYEQYF.

This clonotype was detected ten times or more. One junction end does not reproduce the germline sequence, and a read error may be involved. This chain joins TRBV18 and TRBJ2-1; TRBD2 matches at 8 bases. The CDR3 runs 15 residues. Germline V CDR1 and CDR2: KGHSH, LQKENI. The CDR3 sequence is CASSPSGGSYNEQFF. CDR3 nucleotide sequence: TGCGCCAGCAGCCCGTCGGGAGGGTCCTACAATGAGCAGTTCTTC.

Comment on this clonotype: The junction and the germline gene differ at one end; a read error may be behind it. The CDR3 here is CASSHAGETGKIF. The CDR3 DNA sequence: TGCGCCAGCAGCCACGCCGGGGAGACAGGGAAGATCTTC. The chain links TRBV5-1 to TRBJ1-2; 7 nucleotides match TRBD1. This CDR3 is built from 13 residues. CDR1 SGHRS and CDR2 YFSETQ come from the germline V gene.

This clonotype was picked up a small number of times. V and J are TRBV30 and TRBJ1-1; D remains ambiguous. Per germline, CDR1 GTSNPN and CDR2 SVGIG (reference sequence). V lost 8 bases and J lost 8, with 12 bases in between. This CDR3 contains 10 residues. The CDR3 spells CAVWVREAFF. DNA of the CDR3: TGTGCCGTCTGGGTAAGGGAAGCTTTCTTT.

The chain employs TRBV18 and TRBJ1-5; D unresolved. Germline lookup yields CDR1 KGHSH and CDR2 LQKENI. This CDR3 comprises 16 residues. V was pared by 3 bases and J by 4 bases, with 16 bases between. The chain's CDR3 is CASSPSGKAGNQPQHF. The CDR3 DNA reads TGTGCCAGCTCACCCTCTGGAAAGGCGGGAAATCAGCCCCAGCATTTT.

The V gene is TRBV29-1, the J gene TRBJ1-2, with D tentatively TRBD1 (5 bases). Between the trimmed V and J ends, which lost 4 bases and 1 base, there was a span of 10 bases. CDR1 SQVTM and CDR2 ANQGSEA come from the germline V gene. This CDR3 comprises 13 residues. The CDR3 region has the DNA TGCAGCGTTGGCACCCAGGGTAACTATGGCTACACCTTC. Translation gives CSVGTQGNYGYTF.

This clonotype was picked up a small number of times. The V gene is TRBV6-6, the J gene TRBJ1-1; D may be TRBD1 (5 bases). The CDR3 has 13 amino acids. Trimming cost V 3 bases and J 3 bases, with 8 bases left between them. Germline CDR1 is MNHNY and CDR2 is SVGAGI (reference sequence). The CDR3 DNA reads TGTGCCAGCAGTTATGGGGGAGACACTGAAGCTTTCTTT. This codes for CASSYGGDTEAFF.

This clonotype appeared many times. V is TRBV10-3 and J is TRBJ1-2; D uncertain. Germline V lookup: CDR1 ENHRY, CDR2 SYGVKD. V gave up 3 bases and J gave up 3 bases, with 17 bases separating them. The CDR3 has 16 amino acids. CDR3 nucleotide sequence: TGTGCCATCAGTGACGCCGGACTCGCGAACCACTATGGCTACACCTTC. Protein product: CAISDAGLANHYGYTF.

This clonotype appeared a few times. The chain uses TRBV12-3 or TRBV12-4 and TRBJ2-7; 8 bases are a match to TRBD2. The CDR3 has 16 amino acids. V was pared by 5 bases and J by 2 bases, with 11 bases of the junction left unmatched. The CDR3 sequence is CASSPKGSGAAYEQYF. Here the CDR3 DNA reads TGTGCCAGCAGTCCCAAGGGTAGCGGGGCCGCCTACGAGCAGTACTTC.

The chain joins TRBV4-3 to TRBJ1-1, with 12 bases identical to TRBD1. The trim removed 3 bases at V and 4 bases at J, leaving 6 bases unmatched. CDR3 length: 16 residues. Germline lookup yields CDR1 LGHNA and CDR2 YSLEER. CDR3 sequence (DNA): TGCGCCAGCAGCCAGGGGACAGGGGGCGCGATCACTGAAGCTTTCTTT. Its translation: CASSQGTGGAITEAFF.

The rearrangement joins TRBV7-3 to TRBJ2-1, with TRBD1 identical over 11 bases. V dropped 5 bases and J dropped 6; count of bases not matched to a gene: 9. The V gene's germline CDR1 is SGHTA and CDR2 FQGTGA. CDR3 length: 16 residues. The CDR3 loop reads CASSPRTGGDFNEQFF. In nucleotides, the CDR3 is TGTGCCAGCAGCCCAAGGACAGGGGGCGATTTCAATGAGCAGTTCTTC.

Only a few counts were recorded for this clonotype. V gene TRBV7-8 combines with J gene TRBJ2-2; TRBD2 matches 8 bases. Germline V gene lookup returns CDR1 SGHVS and CDR2 FQNEAQ. The CDR3 runs 17 residues. V shed 5 bases, J shed 4 bases, and the junction held 12 bases outside the gene matches. CDR3: CASSGDGTRRITGELFF. The CDR3, as DNA: TGTGCCAGCAGCGGAGATGGGACTAGGCGTATCACCGGGGAGCTGTTTTTT.

This clonotype has only a few counts. The chain joins TRBV10-3 to TRBJ1-1, with unresolved D. Germline CDR1 ENHRY, CDR2 SYGVKD. V shed 8 bases and J shed 8 bases, with 21 bases lying between them. This CDR3 region has 14 residues. The CDR3 sequence is CAIGGPRVSSEAFF. As DNA, the CDR3 is TGTGCCATCGGCGGACCCCGGGTGAGTTCGGAAGCTTTCTTT.

The chain carries TRBV4-3 and TRBJ2-1, with TRBD2 matching over 8 bases. The V and J ends lost 2 bases and 7 bases, in that order; junction bases with no gene match: 10. Germline-derived CDR1 and CDR2 are LGHNA and YSLEER. The CDR3 runs to 16 residues. DNA of the CDR3: TGCGCCAGCAGCCAAAGGGGCCAAGCGGGAGAGAATGAGCAGTTCTTC. Its translation is CASSQRGQAGENEQFF.

Many counts were recorded for this clonotype. The chain couples TRBV19 to TRBJ2-1, with D unresolved. The CDR3 spans 15 residues. The germline V gene has CDR1 LNHDA and CDR2 SQIVND (reference sequence). V was shortened by 3 bases and J by 5 bases, with 14 bases between the two germline ends. The CDR3 DNA sequence: TGTGCCAGTAGTATGTCCGAGATCAGGAACAATGAGCAGTTCTTC. As protein: CASSMSEIRNNEQFF.

The V and J genes are TRBV10-3 and TRBJ1-1; D not resolved. The CDR3 totals 14 residues. V dropped 6 bases and J dropped 4 bases, with 15 bases sitting between them. The germline V gene has CDR1 ENHRY and CDR2 SYGVKD. CDR3 in amino acids: CAIRATGEGTEAFF. The DNA of the CDR3 is TGTGCCATCAGGGCAACCGGAGAGGGCACTGAAGCTTTCTTT.

CDR3 in amino acids: CAWSRDRGGNEQFF. In nucleotides, the CDR3 is TGTGCCTGGAGTCGGGACAGGGGGGGAAATGAGCAGTTCTTC. The J gene is TRBJ2-1, the V gene TRBV30, with 11 bases fitting TRBD1. The CDR3 is 14 residues long. Germline CDR1 is GTSNPN and CDR2 is SVGIG (reference sequence). With V trimmed by 2 bases and J by 7 bases, 4 bases remained unmatched.

This chain uses TRBV2 with TRBJ2-2, with D possibly TRBD2 on 6 matching bases. Germline V gene lookup returns CDR1 SNHLY and CDR2 FYNNEI. Trimming removed 1 base at V and 5 bases at J, with 11 bases between. CDR3 size: 15 residues. For the CDR3, the DNA is TGTGCCAGCAGTGAAGTGGCCGGGGGAACCGGGGAGCTGTTTTTT. Translation: CASSEVAGGTGELFF.